This T cell receptor (beta chain) was profiled in a study of T cell changes during pregnancy in multiple sclerosis. Here immunoSEQ multiplex PCR was the method, and the copy in TCRdb shows in-frame clones only, minus some. The sample has 35,000 to 50,000 clones, roughly 92% seen once. Germline V gene data show CDR1 as SGHTS and CDR2 as YDEGEE. The V gene lost 0 bases and the J gene lost 1 base, with 7 bases spanning the gap. The CDR3 spans 14 residues. The V and J genes are TRBV5-8 and TRBJ1-1; no clear D. This TCR was recovered from a female donor with multiple sclerosis, enrolled in a pregnancy study. The sequencing here drew on CD4+ T cells from peripheral blood mononuclear cells, taken in the first trimester of pregnancy. CDR3 DNA sequence: TGTGCCAGCAGCTTGGTGCAGGAGAACACTGAAGCTTTCTTT. Protein: CASSLVQENTEAFF. The full variable domain, its missing parts supplied by reference TRBV5-8 and TRBJ1-1, is EAGVTQSPTHLIKTRGQQATLRCSPISGHTSVYWYQQALGLGLQFLLWYDEGEERNRGNFPPRFSGRQFPNYSSELNVNALELEDSALYLCASSLVQENTEAFFGQGTRLTVV.